Below, 14 T cell receptor beta chains from the same sample are listed, as sequenced in a study of human T cells and chemical hapten exposure. TCRdb redid the calling of the RACE reads with MiXCR, one entry per CDR3 protein. Seen here are approximately 89,000 distinct CDR3 sequences, 10% to 13% observed once, and the top ten hold over 2%. Time point reported: patch test 2, 6 weeks after DPC sensitization. Documented treatment: therapeutic diphenylcyclopropenone sensitization with weekly scalp DPC. This sample comprised whole blood, obtained in connection with sensitization to the hapten diphenylcyclopropenone (DPC). Receptors originate from a woman in her twenties or thirties with alopecia areata. Some clones in this sample may be carry-over from other donors' samples.

This clonotype was picked up many times. V usage is TRBV7-7 and J usage is TRBJ2-2; D remains ambiguous. Trimming removed 5 bases at V and 0 bases at J, with 10 bases between. Germline V gives CDR1 SSHAT, CDR2 FNYEAQ (reference sequence). The CDR3 has 15 residues. The CDR3 loop reads CASSPWASNTGELFF. CDR3 coding DNA: TGTGCCAGCAGCCCCTGGGCCTCGAACACCGGGGAGCTGTTTTTT.

The CDR3 coding sequence is TGTGCCAGCAGTCCGGACAGGGGGCGGGCTAACTATGGCTACACCTTC. Its translation: CASSPDRGRANYGYTF. This chain links TRBV28 with TRBJ1-2, with 11 bases matching TRBD1. Germline values: CDR1 MDHEN, CDR2 SYDVKM. There are 16 residues in the CDR3. Trimming took 5 bases from V and 0 from J; bases not matched to a gene: 5.

The gene calls are TRBV7-2 and TRBJ1-4; D gene uncertain. The CDR3 loop spans 13 amino acids. V was cut by 4 bases and J by 5 bases, with 8 bases left in between. Germline V CDR1 and CDR2: SGHTA, FQGNSA. CDR3: CASSSRWNEKLFF. The CDR3 DNA reads as TGTGCCAGCAGCTCAAGGTGGAATGAAAAACTGTTTTTT.

There are many counts of this clonotype. The chain carries TRBV3-1 and TRBJ1-1; D is perhaps TRBD1 (6 bases). From germline, CDR1 is LGHDT and CDR2 YNNKEL (reference sequence). The CDR3 consists of 16 residues. Deletions cut 0 bases from V and 4 bases from J, with 15 bases between. The CDR3 spells CASSQEGAGAATEAFF. In DNA, the CDR3 is TGTGCCAGCAGCCAAGAGGGGGCAGGGGCTGCCACTGAAGCTTTCTTT.

V is TRBV9 and J is TRBJ1-2, with TRBD1 identical over 7 bases. V shed 1 base, J shed 3 bases, and the junction held 3 bases outside the gene matches. The CDR3 has 14 amino acids. Germline assignment: CDR1 SGDLS and CDR2 YYNGEE. CDR3 protein: CASSVSGTDYGYTF. DNA for the CDR3: TGTGCCAGCAGCGTAAGCGGGACAGACTATGGCTACACCTTC.

This clonotype was detected many times. This rearrangement joins TRBV28 to TRBJ1-1; D is ambiguous. The germline gives CDR1 MDHEN, CDR2 SYDVKM. The CDR3 covers 12 residues. Trimming removed 6 bases at V and 5 bases at J, with 10 bases between. The CDR3 spells CASRGTGTEAFF. The CDR3, as DNA: TGTGCCAGCAGAGGAACCGGGACTGAAGCTTTCTTT.

The chain links TRBV6-2 or TRBV6-3 to TRBJ2-3; perhaps TRBD2 as D (6 bases). Trimming took 2 bases from V and 2 from J, leaving 11 bases between them. Germline-derived CDR1 and CDR2 are MNHEY and SVGEGT. This CDR3 is built from 15 residues. As DNA, the CDR3 is TGTGCCAGCAGTTACGTCGGGGGATCCACAGATACGCAGTATTTT. Protein: CASSYVGGSTDTQYF.

There are a few counts of this clonotype. V usage is TRBV10-1 and J usage is TRBJ2-2; D unresolved. The germline V gene encodes CDR1 WNHNN and CDR2 SYGVQD (reference sequence). This CDR3 contains 14 residues. The V and J ends lost 11 bases and 7 bases respectively, with 20 bases between them. CDR3 DNA: TGCGCCGGGAATCGGACCCTTCGGATCGGGGAGCTGTTTTTT. Its protein product is CAGNRTLRIGELFF.

This clonotype was counted ten times or more. V and J are TRBV29-1 and TRBJ1-1, with D maybe TRBD1 (5 bases). CDR1 and CDR2 (germline): SQVTM, ANQGSEA. Trimming removed 6 bases from V and 5 bases from J, with 13 bases in between. The CDR3 runs 12 residues. CDR3 bases: TGCAGCGTATCCAGGGCAATGACTGAAGCTTTCTTT. Its translation: CSVSRAMTEAFF.

This rearrangement joins TRBV10-3 to TRBJ1-1; D gene unclear. The CDR3 runs 14 residues. Germline assignment: CDR1 ENHRY and CDR2 SYGVKD. Trimming took 0 bases from V and 2 from J, leaving 7 bases between them. The DNA of the CDR3 is TGTGCCATCAGTGAGTCTTTGTCCAACACTGAAGCTTTCTTT. The encoded protein is CAISESLSNTEAFF.

This clonotype appeared a few times. One junction end does not reproduce the germline sequence, and a read error may be involved. The CDR3 region has the DNA TGTGCCAGCAGGTTAGACGTAGTCAATGCGGGCTACACCTTC. Translated: CASRLDVVNAGYTF. The V and J genes are TRBV12-3 or TRBV12-4 and TRBJ1-2; no definite D call. The CDR3 loop spans 14 amino acids.

This clonotype has a count of ten or more. J is TRBJ2-4 and V is TRBV6-2 or TRBV6-3, with D perhaps TRBD1 (6 bases). The CDR3 contains 14 residues. The germline CDR1 and CDR2 sequences are MNHEY and SVGEGT. V was cut by 2 bases and J by 5 bases, with 10 bases left in between. CDR3 nucleotide sequence: TGTGCCAGCAGTTACGTGCCAGGGGAAAACATTCAGTACTTC. Translation gives CASSYVPGENIQYF.

Ten or more counts support this clonotype. This sequence joins TRBV19 and TRBJ2-2; D is undetermined. In germline, CDR1 is LNHDA, CDR2 SQIVND (reference sequence). The CDR3 sequence is 14 residues long. Between the trimmed V and J ends, which lost 5 bases and 3 bases, there was a span of 10 bases. In DNA form, the CDR3 reads TGTGCCAGTAGTTTCAGTCTACACACCGGGGAGCTGTTTTTT. The encoded protein is CASSFSLHTGELFF.

On this clonotype: A much larger clone lies a single base off, so this may be a read error. The chain employs TRBV6-2 or TRBV6-3 and TRBJ2-1; weak D call: TRBD2 (7 bases). CDR1 and CDR2 (germline): MNHEY, SVGEGT. The CDR3 consists of 17 residues. The CDR3 DNA reads TGTGCCAGCAGCGGGGGGCCTATATCAAAGTCCTACAATAAGCAGTTCTTC. Protein sequence: CASSGGPISKSYNKQFF.